What follows is one T cell receptor (beta chain) and its context. The data derive from a study of control samples from healthy donors and cancer patients. The CDR3 contains 14 residues. The germline gives CDR1 SGHRS, CDR2 YFSETQ. Trimming cost V 7 bases and J 3 bases, with 15 bases left between them. TCRdb keeps only in-frame clones here, not all; method: immunoSEQ multiplex PCR. The sample carries roughly 80,000 clones, roughly 90% recorded once. Sequencing was carried out using blood. The rearrangement links TRBV5-1 to TRBJ2-3; weak D call: TRBD2 (6 bases). The TCR comes from a woman in her 50s in good health. CDR3 sequence reads: CASGRWGVTDTQYF. CDR3 bases: TGCGCCAGCGGCAGGTGGGGGGTAACAGATACGCAGTATTTT.